This T cell receptor (beta chain) was observed in a study of blood T cell repertoires in COVID-19. Participants' reported clinical history set cohort assignment. Germline V CDR1 and CDR2: SGHNT, YENEEA. The CDR3 is 14 amino acids. V lost 3 bases, J lost 1 base, and 2 bases stayed unmatched. Assay used: immunoSEQ multiplex PCR; TCRdb lists only in-frame clones, some missing. The repertoire holds just over 250,000 clones, around four fifths seen once, with roughly 4% in the top ten. The chain carries TRBV11-3 and TRBJ1-1, with 7 bases fitting TRBD1. Input material: PBMCs or T cells enriched from blood (not recorded which). This TCR was recovered from a young man with acute COVID-19. The CDR3 here is CASSLRTGNTEAFF. The CDR3 DNA follows: TGTGCCAGCAGCTTGCGGACAGGGAACACTGAAGCTTTCTTT.